This T cell receptor beta chain was captured in a study of blood T cells in healthy people across ages (dated by TCRdb to about 2015). As for the study more broadly: In model experiments, template switching captured roughly one uniquely barcoded TCR beta cDNA molecule for every two T cells. Using deep sequencing normalized with unique cDNA molecular identifiers, the study measured how TCR beta repertoire diversity changes with age. Four age groups were formed from the donors: young (average 16 years), middle-aged (approximately 40), aged (62) and long-lived (about 80). Two additional independent replicas of 1 million unique cDNA reads from the same blood draw were analyzed for two donors (one aged 18 to 30 and one aged 80 or older). Overall study results and their limits: A strong correlation was found between observed TCR beta diversity and the percentage of naive T cells measured by flow cytometry. Donor CMV infection status was unknown, potentially confounding age-related changes in expanded clonotypes. Estimates of total diversity based on one million sequenced T cells were regarded as lower bounds and as underestimates. Since profiling was done on bulk unsorted PBMCs, naive and antigen-experienced compartments could not be conclusively compared. The long-lived group showed more naive CD4+ T cells, fewer expanded clones and increased TCR diversity than the aged group, suggesting age selection. Observed TCR beta diversity per million T cells fell roughly linearly with age, and a significant reduction was already apparent by age approximately 40.

The library was generated by 5' RACE. Sequencing used an Illumina HiSeq 2500. The second PCR ran for roughly 7 to 12 cycles and used a J-beta primer mix along with a sample-barcoded 5' primer. A template-switch 5' adaptor carrying 12 random nucleotides introduced a unique molecular identifier onto each TCR beta cDNA molecule. Each sample yielded at least 2.5 million CDR3-containing paired-end reads. All of the RNA was converted into first-strand cDNA using the Mint cDNA synthesis kit, with a TRBC-specific oligonucleotide serving as the primer. Following uracil-DNA glycosylase treatment, all cDNA underwent a first 18-cycle PCR with the universal primers M1SS and BC2_uni_R. In the source study's methods: Normalization of each sample was performed by random selection of 1 million high-quality reads, each carrying a distinct molecular identifier. Reads sharing molecular identifiers were discarded rather than binned into consensus sequences. MiTCR, run with a Q25 quality threshold and the strictest error-elimination algorithm, handled CDR3 identification, clonotype clustering and error correction. A nonparametric unseen species model with Euler transformation was used to estimate lower-bound total TCR beta diversity. The raw public data were reprocessed by TCRdb itself: fastp quality trimming at Q25, MiXCR clonotype calling, in-frame beta chains only. Duplicate CDR3 protein sequences are folded into a single record with the most common DNA and genes. None of the V and J calls come from the authors' own analysis; TCRdb made them. The sample profile shows fewer than 1,200,000 distinct CDR3 sequences; almost 25% of them were found once. Clones ranked in the top ten supply about 0.72% of the sample.

Notes on this clonotype: Its antigen remains unidentified. Base qualities are not recorded, but no much larger clone differs from it by a single base.

Including the terminal cysteine and phenylalanine, the CDR3 comprises 15 residues. Only the CDR3 part of the read is kept: 45 bases, read in frame from the first base. The germline V gene sets CDR1 to MGHRA and CDR2 to YSYEKL. Systemically healthy Caucasian individuals from Russia, 35 to 40 in total and aged about 6 to 90 years, were included as donors. Each donor gave about 11 milliliters of peripheral blood, drawn into EDTA-treated Vacutainer tubes. PBMCs were isolated by Ficoll-Paque density-gradient centrifugation, with at least 6.5 million obtained per sample. Total RNA, at least 5 micrograms per sample, was extracted from PBMCs with Trizol reagent. Naive CD45RAhigh/CD27high T cell percentages were measured by flow cytometry on a PBMC aliquot from every donor. The same specimen was also included in a second study, on T cells of mothers and their children. That second publication adds: The donors were nine systemically healthy Caucasian individuals, made up of three mothers and their six children. cDNA synthesis consumed the entire amount of extracted RNA, loaded at about 1.5 ug RNA in each 15 ul reaction. In the second PCR, the M1S primer introduced both the sample barcodes and 2-4 random nucleotides. More than 9 million TCR beta CDR3 reads were obtained from each mother, and about 3 million reads were obtained from each child. Thymic selection shapes the output of TCR recombination in a similar way in related and unrelated pairs, and inherited differences have a minor effect. Normalized repertoire overlap was always found to be slightly, but never significantly, higher in related mother-child pairs than in unrelated mother-child pairs. Persistent microchimeric T cell clones were not detected, at a sensitivity of 95 to 100 clones per million clonotypes. In the study, deep NGS was used to compare the TCR beta repertoires of mothers and children, and features distinguishing related mother-child pairs from unrelated individuals were sought. Mothers averaged about 37 +/- 4 years of age and children averaged around 10 +/- 4 years. Libraries were sequenced on Illumina HiSeq 2000 with 100+100 nt paired-end reads after adapter ligation with NEBNext reagents. Mother and child libraries were prepared a month apart and sequenced in separate runs to prevent cross-contamination. Each donor had between roughly 450,000 and 2,100,000 distinct TCR beta clonotypes identified. Naive TCR beta clonotypes were estimated from low-frequency clonotypes matched to each donor's FACS-determined naive share, without sorting.

The sequence is built from TRBV4-1 and TRBJ2-5; the D gene assignment is perhaps TRBD1 or TRBD2, with each matching 5 bases. The assigned J gene may be wrong: the sequence end matches TRBJ2-1 better. Sequencing used blood. The clonotype originates from a girl aged 2 to 10 in good health. The CDR3 region reads CASSHEGWSYNEQFF. The DNA sequence follows: TGCGCCAGCAGCCATGAGGGGTGGTCCTACAATGAGCAGTTCTTC.